This T cell receptor (beta chain) is from a study of CD8 T cells in ankylosing spondylitis. Trimming removed 4 bases at V and 3 bases at J, with 14 bases between. The CDR3 has 15 amino acids. The germline V gene has CDR1 MNHEY and CDR2 SVGAGI. Each TCR beta library was made by quantitative 5'-RACE that incorporated molecular barcodes. TCRdb analysed the 5' RACE reads with MiXCR anew, one entry per CDR3 protein. The sample holds fewer than 250,000 distinct CDR3 sequences; roughly 32% are singletons and the top ten take about 4.2%. This clonotype has more than one count but fewer than ten. The antigen is unknown. Study conclusions and caveats: From matched ankylosing spondylitis synovial fluid, disease-linked clones were reportedly recovered at significantly enriched levels. Reactive arthritis synovial fluid and blood were previously reported to contain some motif variants. Ankylosing spondylitis blood seemed to carry a telltale TCR beta motif made of fewer than ten highly homologous variants.

The chain has TRBV6-5 and TRBJ2-3; D is perhaps TRBD1 (5 bases). The sequence was obtained from a male donor with ankylosing spondylitis or in good health (not recorded which). Material for sequencing was blood, either unsorted or a sorted T cell fraction (not recorded which). In DNA form, the CDR3 reads TGTGCCAGCAGTTTTGCCGACGGACATACAGATACGCAGTATTTT. The encoded protein is CASSFADGHTDTQYF.